This T cell receptor (beta chain) was sequenced in a study of beta chain features in type 1 diabetes (dated by TCRdb to 2017 to 2018). Background on the whole study: Patients and healthy donors did not differ in mean age, gender distribution, total cell number or subset yield. The study compared the TCRB repertoires of sorted circulating CD4+ T cell subsets in recently diagnosed type 1 diabetes patients with those in matched healthy donors. A total of around 110,000,000 sorted cells were examined across all samples, and RNA yield correlated strongly with the number of cells per subset. Whereas all 30 or so donors provided naive and central memory subsets, regulatory and stem cell-like memory subsets were isolated from just 8 patients and roughly 8 healthy donors.

The CDR3 has 18 amino acids, counting the end cysteine and phenylalanine. Only the CDR3 DNA stays, 54 bases, in frame from base 1. Trimming accounts for 0 bases at V and 4 bases at J, while the number of junction bases matched to no gene is 12. The germline V gene (reference sequence) specifies GTSNPN as CDR1 and SVGIG as CDR2. Results the study describes overall, beyond this receptor: HLA sub-analyses involved small numbers of individuals, so any influence of HLA type on TCRB rearrangement remained unresolved. Patients with type 1 diabetes made fewer insertions and deleted more nucleotides at VDJ recombination sites, implying thymic rearrangement abnormalities. Shorter templates might have been favored by PCR, but patient and control samples were amplified and corrected together, so both groups would have been affected equally by any skew. Naive, central memory and regulatory TCRB repertoires appeared more similar among patients than among healthy donors. Sequencing cDNA rather than genomic DNA could over-represent highly expressing activated cells, although activation and CD3 levels did not differ between groups. Type 1 diabetes patients showed a moderate but significant shortening of TCRB CDR3 length in all four CD4+ subsets.

All of the isolated RNA was reverse transcribed with the High Capacity cDNA Reverse Transcription Kit, so expressed TCRB transcripts were sequenced. Deep immunoSEQ sequencing was performed on naive, central memory and regulatory T cell samples, with an average of around 3.5 million total reads per sample. After sorted cells were lysed in RLT buffer, RNA was extracted with DNase-treated RNeasy Micro or Mini kits, with the choice depending on cell number. To prevent cross-contamination, each cell subset was processed individually, whereas patient and healthy donor samples were processed jointly. The immunoSEQ multiplex PCR was used to amplify TCRB sequences from cDNA, yielding 87-bp fragments that span the CDR3 region. Sequencing of the amplicons was performed on the Illumina HiSeq platform. The study's processing was this. Synthetic template baselines were used to correct PCR bias computationally, reads within Hamming distance 2 were collapsed, and singletons that could not be merged were discarded. Reads were aligned against IMGT to assign V, D and J genes, CDR3 length and insertions or deletions at six rearrangement sites. Clonotype counts were normalized to sorted cell number within each subset before computing true diversity and Gini coefficients with the tcR R package. The overlap coefficient, calculated on TCRB nucleotide sequences, was used to measure repertoire sharing. What TCRdb holds here is the immuneACCESS table cut down to in-frame rearrangements. Part of the clones is not present; checked against another copy, under half of the missing clones reflect an unresolved V gene, and the others are unexplained. The V and J calls and the clone size are those of that table, but D and trimming were determined from the DNA. For this sample the table gives about 200,000 clones, of which 9.5% to 13% were detected only once. The ten largest clonotypes hold 1% to 1.5% of the sample.

A single peripheral blood draw of 90 to 150 mL on average was collected from each donor into heparinised tubes. A BD FACSAria II and a panel including CD45RO, CCR7, CD25, CD127, CD95 and CD27 were used to sort naive, central memory, regulatory and stem cell-like memory CD4+ T cells. Every sorted population had a purity above 95%. PBMCs were isolated immediately by Lymphoprep density gradient centrifugation and stained directly without culture. To minimize batch effects, samples were stained and sorted in pairs, one healthy donor with one patient per experiment. A remark on this clone: Which antigen it targets is not known. No much larger clone exists at a distance of one base, and base qualities are not known.

Sequenced: central memory CD4+ T cells from blood. The rearrangement combines TRBV30 with TRBJ2-5; TRBD2 fits 12 bases in the junction. This TCR was recovered from a man in his late teens or twenties in good health. CDR3 region: CAWSVLGSSGRAAETQYF. The DNA sequence follows: TGTGCCTGGAGTGTACTGGGCTCTAGCGGGAGGGCCGCAGAGACCCAGTACTTC.